The clone carrying this T cell receptor beta chain was seen a single time. Sequenced by immunoSEQ multiplex PCR; TCRdb stores in-frame clones only, minus some. This table has approximately 2,000,000 clones, 85% to 95% appearing once. The V gene end was trimmed by 7 bases and the J gene end by 4 bases; junction bases not matched to a gene: 8. The length of the CDR3 is 14 residues. Germline V lookup: CDR1 MNHEY, CDR2 SVGAGI. These data are taken from a study of shared clonotypes between healthy human individuals. Sequencing was done on a sample of naive CD4+ T cells from PBMCs. Subset defined: CD45RA+ positively selected. This TCR came from a man between 18 and 29 years old in good health. Some clones in this sample may be carry-over from other donors' samples. The rearrangement links TRBV6-5 to TRBJ1-2, with 8 bases lining up with TRBD1. The DNA for the CDR3 is TGTGCCAGCAACCCGGGACAGGAACTCTATGGCTACACCTTC. Encoded protein: CASNPGQELYGYTF.